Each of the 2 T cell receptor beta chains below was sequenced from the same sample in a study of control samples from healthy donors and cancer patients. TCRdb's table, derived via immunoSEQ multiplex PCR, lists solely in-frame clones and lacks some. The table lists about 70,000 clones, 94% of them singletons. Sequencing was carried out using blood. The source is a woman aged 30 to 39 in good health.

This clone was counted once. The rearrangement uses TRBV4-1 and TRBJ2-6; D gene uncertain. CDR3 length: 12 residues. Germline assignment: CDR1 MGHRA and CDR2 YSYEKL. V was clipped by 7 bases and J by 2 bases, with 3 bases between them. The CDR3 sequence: CASKTGANVLTF. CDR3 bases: TGCGCCAGCAAAACTGGGGCCAACGTCCTGACTTTC.

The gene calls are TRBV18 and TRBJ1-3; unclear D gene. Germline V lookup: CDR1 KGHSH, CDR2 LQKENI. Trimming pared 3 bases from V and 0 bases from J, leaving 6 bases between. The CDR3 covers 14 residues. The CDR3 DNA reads TGTGCCAGCTCACCCGAGAGCTCTGGAAACACCATATATTTT. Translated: CASSPESSGNTIYF.